The clone carrying this T cell receptor beta chain was recorded a few times. The CDR3 covers 14 residues. The V gene's germline CDR1 is LGHDT and CDR2 YNNKEL (reference sequence). J was trimmed by 4 bases and V by 2 bases; bases with no gene match: 2. Tagging with unique molecular identifiers was applied to individual cDNA molecules. TCRdb processed the 5' RACE reads anew with MiXCR; each CDR3 protein has one entry. The sample records approximately 68,000 distinct CDR3 sequences, roughly a tenth being singletons. The data are from a study of early T cells in non-severe SARS-CoV-2 infection. Study-wide context: Sequenced material consisted of bulk RNA (from unsorted whole blood), and chains were unpaired.

Sequenced here: whole blood, sampled at baseline. The rearrangement links TRBV3-1 to TRBJ1-1; 9 bases line up with TRBD1. The clonotype was recovered from an adult who was a healthcare worker with PCR-confirmed SARS-CoV-2 infection or an uninfected control (not recorded which). The CDR3 sequence: CASSQTGGITEAFF. Written as DNA, the CDR3 is TGTGCCAGCAGCCAAACAGGGGGCATCACTGAAGCTTTCTTT.